This T cell receptor (beta chain) was recorded in a study of post-analysis software for immune sequencing data. cDNA libraries for TCR beta contained unique molecular identifiers. Via MiXCR, TCRdb re-called the PCR reads, giving one row per CDR3 protein. The sample holds fewer than 850,000 distinct CDR3 sequences, 40% to 55% seen once. This clonotype showed up just a few times. Its antigen is undetermined. Broader study findings: The study found TRBV5-6, TRBV5-1 and TRBV20-1 among a handful of TRBV segments more frequent in patients than controls.

The CDR3 has 14 amino acids. The germline V gene has CDR1 LGHNA and CDR2 YSLEER. The chain employs TRBV4-3 and TRBJ2-7; no clear D gene. The DNA end lines up better with TRBJ2-5; the J call may be wrong. The sequence was collected from a girl between 10 and 17 years old with multiple sclerosis. Sequenced sample: blood. CDR3 region: CASSQGALTATQYF. For the CDR3, the DNA is TGCGCCAGCAGCCAAGGGGCACTCACGGCGACCCAGTACTTC.